Detailed here is one TCR beta chain. The data originate from a study of T-cell reconstitution after alpha-beta-depleted transplantation in children. Unique molecular identifiers were used to barcode this TCRbeta library. TCRdb ran MiXCR on the PCR reads and lists one entry per CDR3 protein. Here the sample spans approximately 510,000 distinct CDR3 sequences, around 19% being singletons. The CDR3 is 17 residues long. Trimming stripped 0 bases from V and 7 bases from J, with 19 bases between. Germline loops: CDR1 SGHTA, CDR2 FQGNSA. The receptor was derived from a human donor who donated a stem cell graft to a child with acute lymphoblastic leukemia. The rearrangement joins TRBV7-2 to TRBJ2-1; D call uncertain. The sequencing here drew on PBMCs from the stem cell graft donor, taken from the stem cell graft. CDR3 coding DNA: TGTGCCAGCAGCTTAGCGCAACAGCGCCTCCGAATGAATGAGCAGTTCTTC. Protein product: CASSLAQQRLRMNEQFF.